These 20 T cell receptor beta chains originate from one sample sequenced in a study of response to subunit inactivated influenza vaccine (dated by TCRdb to 2017 to 2018). The time point label, read with the paper, signifies: 45 to 55 days after influenza vaccine administration. Library method: RT-PCR. The data were produced on an Illumina HiSeq 2500. TCRdb cleaned the public reads at Q25 with fastp, built clones with MiXCR and kept in-frame beta chains. Every distinct CDR3 protein forms one entry, paired with its most common genes and DNA. The sample table records about 480,000 distinct CDR3 sequences; roughly 13% of these occur just once. About an eighth of the sample comes from the top ten. The starting material was PBMCs from blood, obtained roughly 48 days after vaccination. The receptors come from a man aged 45-60 years who received an inactivated influenza vaccine. Donor details come from another sample of the same person, matched by shared clones.

This clonotype appeared many times. The chain employs TRBV7-6 and TRBJ2-7; 9 bases agree with TRBD2. Germline V gene lookup returns CDR1 SGHVS and CDR2 FNYEAQ. This CDR3 spans 15 amino acids. Trimming took 5 bases from V and 2 from J; bases not matched to a gene: 7. The CDR3 reads CASSPRAGGTYEQYF. As DNA, the CDR3 is TGTGCCAGCAGCCCCCGAGCGGGAGGAACCTACGAGCAGTACTTC.

This clonotype was counted only a few times. The chain uses TRBV12-3 or TRBV12-4 and TRBJ2-5; possible D gene TRBD2, 5 bases. The CDR3 runs to 16 residues. Trimming took 6 bases from V and 5 from J, leaving 22 bases between them. The CDR3 DNA follows: TGTGCCAGCAGCACCCAAGGCGCATTTCGGAGGGAGACCCAGTACTTC. It encodes CASSTQGAFRRETQYF.

This clonotype appeared many times. The chain recombines TRBV20-1 with TRBJ1-1; D is undetermined. V shed 3 bases and J shed 3 bases, with 11 bases lying between them. Germline V gene sequence: CDR1 DFQATT, CDR2 SNEGSKA (reference sequence). The CDR3 sequence is 13 residues long. CDR3 nucleotides: TGCAGTGCTAGGAAAGGTTCGGACACTGAAGCTTTCTTT. Amino acids: CSARKGSDTEAFF.

The chain uses TRBV7-9 and TRBJ2-3; D gene unclear. V shed 3 bases and J shed 1 base, with 14 bases lying between them. The germline V gene has CDR1 SEHNR and CDR2 FQNEAQ (reference sequence). This CDR3 is 16 amino acids long. CDR3 nucleotides: TGTGCCAGCAGCTTTTCTAGGCGCCCCCGCACAGATACGCAGTATTTT. This translates into CASSFSRRPRTDTQYF.

This clonotype was counted many times. The V gene is TRBV11-1, the J gene TRBJ2-7, with 9 bases identical to TRBD1. J gave up 3 bases and V 4 bases, and 16 bases lay outside the gene matches. Germline V gives CDR1 SGHAT, CDR2 FQDESV (reference sequence). The CDR3 is 18 residues long. CDR3 region: CASSSPAGAGQGFYEQYF. In DNA form, the CDR3 reads TGTGCCAGCAGCTCGCCGGCGGGAGCGGGACAGGGATTCTACGAGCAGTACTTC.

The chain is built from TRBV20-1 and TRBJ1-2, with 7 nucleotides matching TRBD1. The CDR3 loop spans 14 amino acids. V lost 3 bases and J lost 3; bases outside the gene matches: 7. Germline lookup yields CDR1 DFQATT and CDR2 SNEGSKA (reference sequence). CDR3 nucleotide sequence: TGCAGTGCTAGTGCCGGCGGGACAGACTATGGCTACACCTTC. Encoded protein: CSASAGGTDYGYTF.

This clonotype showed up just a few times. J is TRBJ2-3 and V is TRBV7-2, with TRBD2 as a possible D gene (6 bases). The germline V gene encodes CDR1 SGHTA and CDR2 FQGNSA. V was cut by 4 bases and J by 6 bases, with 20 bases left in between. The CDR3 length is 16 residues. The CDR3 DNA is TGTGCCAGCAGCTCGCGAACGGGAGCGTCGCCTGATACGCAGTATTTT. This translates into CASSSRTGASPDTQYF.

The chain combines TRBV6-5 with TRBJ1-6; 9 positions agree with TRBD1. This CDR3 region has 14 residues. Trimming took 2 bases from V and 7 from J; bases not matched to a gene: 0. Germline assignment: CDR1 MNHEY and CDR2 SVGAGI. The CDR3 sequence is CASSYDRGNSPLHF. The CDR3 DNA follows: TGTGCCAGCAGTTACGACAGGGGGAATTCACCCCTCCACTTT.

The CDR3 DNA sequence: TGTGCCAGCAGCCAAGTACGGGGGAAGGGATCTAATGAAAAACTGTTTTTT. As protein: CASSQVRGKGSNEKLFF. The V gene is TRBV4-2, the J gene TRBJ1-4; tentatively, D is TRBD1 (5 bases). The CDR3 is 17 amino acids. Trimming shortened V by 1 base and J by 3 bases, and 15 bases separated the two germline ends. Germline V CDR1 and CDR2: LGHNA, YNFKEQ.

About this clonotype: A clone one base away is much larger, so this may be a read error. V is TRBV27 and J is TRBJ2-5; 7 positions match TRBD1. Germline loops: CDR1 MNHEY, CDR2 SMNVEV (reference sequence). The CDR3 spans 13 residues. The trim removed 6 bases at V and 3 bases at J, leaving 4 bases unmatched. The CDR3 nucleotides read TGTGCCAGCAGCCGGGACAGCGAAGAGACCCAGTACTTC. Translating gives CASSRDSEETQYF.

This clonotype was detected only a few times. The chain links TRBV25-1 to TRBJ2-3, with D perhaps being TRBD1 or TRBD2 (5 bases each). V was shortened by 5 bases and J by 2 bases, with 11 bases between the two germline ends. This CDR3 is built from 14 residues. Germline CDR1 MGHDK, CDR2 SYGVNS. CDR3: CASSWGSPTDTQYF. The CDR3 bases are TGTGCCAGCAGTTGGGGGAGCCCCACAGATACGCAGTATTTT. Full variable domain (remainder filled in from reference TRBV25-1 and TRBJ2-3): EADIYQTPRYLVIGTGKKITLECSQTMGHDKMYWYQQDPGMELHLIHYSYGVNSTEKGDLSSESTVSRIRTEHFPLTLESARPSHTSQYLCASSWGSPTDTQYFGPGTRLTVL.

In its sample, this clonotype was seen a few times. The chain couples TRBV10-3 to TRBJ2-1; 9 bases match TRBD2. Germline CDR1 is ENHRY and CDR2 is SYGVKD. The CDR3 runs 16 residues. With 4 bases clipped from V and 8 bases from J, the junction kept 12 bases outside the gene matches. CDR3 loop: CAISVPPGTSSYEQFF. In nucleotides, the CDR3 is TGTGCCATCAGTGTCCCCCCCGGGACTAGCTCCTATGAGCAGTTCTTC.

This clonotype was seen ten or more times. Written as DNA, the CDR3 is TGTGCCAGCAGTTACCTTCGTATTGCTAGCGGAAACCTAAACATTCAGTACTTC. Its protein is CASSYLRIASGNLNIQYF. The rearrangement links TRBV6-2 or TRBV6-3 to TRBJ2-4; TRBD2 agrees at 7 bases. This CDR3 has 18 amino acids. The trim removed 2 bases at V and 6 bases at J, leaving 16 bases unmatched. From germline, CDR1 is MNHEY and CDR2 SVGEGT.

This sequence joins TRBV20-1 and TRBJ2-1; D unresolved. The CDR3 runs 14 residues. CDR1 and CDR2 (germline): DFQATT, SNEGSKA (reference sequence). Trimming left V 0 bases short and J 5 bases short, with 11 bases between. CDR3 DNA: TGCAGTGCTAGAGACTGGATTGATCACAATGAGCAGTTCTTC. It codes for CSARDWIDHNEQFF.

This CDR3 is CASSSVGALIGNIQYF. The CDR3 DNA reads TGTGCCAGCAGCTCCGTAGGGGCGCTAATTGGCAACATTCAGTACTTC. J is TRBJ2-4 and V is TRBV7-2, with D possibly TRBD1 on 5 matching bases. The CDR3 extends over 16 amino acids. V was shortened by 4 bases and J by 7 bases, with 20 bases between the two germline ends. Germline V CDR1 and CDR2: SGHTA, FQGNSA.

The rearrangement links TRBV4-3 to TRBJ1-1, with D unresolved. V shed 0 bases and J shed 10 bases, with 12 bases lying between them. The V gene's germline CDR1 is LGHNA and CDR2 YSLEER. CDR3 length equals 13 residues. The CDR3, as DNA: TGCGCCAGCAGCCAAGATCGAGTTACGGGAGCTTTCTTT. This translates into CASSQDRVTGAFF.

This sequence joins TRBV6-2 or TRBV6-3 and TRBJ2-6; D is uncertain. The CDR3 covers 17 residues. Per the germline V gene, CDR1 is MNHEY and CDR2 is SVGEGT. The V and J ends lost 2 bases and 2 bases respectively, with 13 bases between them. The CDR3 loop reads CASSYATPQAGANVLTF. CDR3 nucleotides: TGTGCCAGCAGTTACGCGACCCCGCAGGCTGGGGCCAACGTCCTGACTTTC.

This chain uses TRBV11-2 with TRBJ2-7, with TRBD1 identical over 9 bases. Germline V gene lookup returns CDR1 SGHAT and CDR2 FQNNGV. Trimming took 6 bases from V and 3 from J; bases not matched to a gene: 6. This CDR3 region has 14 residues. In nucleotides, the CDR3 is TGTGCCAGCAGTACCGGGACAGGGCTCTACGAGCAGTACTTC. As protein: CASSTGTGLYEQYF.

This clonotype was observed a handful of times. This chain uses TRBV29-1 with TRBJ2-3, with 7 nucleotides matching TRBD1. Germline V gene sequence: CDR1 SQVTM, CDR2 ANQGSEA. The junction had 7 bases not matched to a gene; V was cut back by 2 bases and J by 2 bases. The CDR3 extends over 15 amino acids. In nucleotides, the CDR3 is TGCAGCGTTGAACACAGGGGCCGGATCACAGATACGCAGTATTTT. Translated, it gives CSVEHRGRITDTQYF.

This clonotype has just a few counts. V and J are TRBV29-1 and TRBJ1-3, with no clear D. The CDR3 sequence is 13 residues long. Germline values: CDR1 SQVTM, CDR2 ANQGSEA. The V and J ends lost 5 bases and 2 bases respectively, with 10 bases between them. CDR3 nucleotides: TGCAGCGTTTCCAAGGGCGCTGGAAACACCATATATTTT. Its translation is CSVSKGAGNTIYF.